This TCR beta chain was documented in a study of metastatic and nonmetastatic thyroid tumors. This clone was found many times. All patients were untreated before thyroid surgery. With MiXCR, TCRdb called clones anew from the PCR reads. The repertoire has tens of thousands of clones, approximately 20% of them found once; the top ten carry 6% to 9.5%. Sequencing was carried out using blood. This receptor was identified in a female donor with papillary thyroid cancer or a benign thyroid nodule (not recorded which). Some clones in this sample may be carry-over from other donors' samples.

The CDR3 sequence: CASTRGGAQDTQYF. CDR3 sequence (DNA): TGTGCCAGCACGCGCGGGGGGGCACAGGATACGCAGTATTTT. This chain connects TRBV12-3 or TRBV12-4 to TRBJ2-3; 9 nucleotides line up with TRBD2. CDR3 length: 14 amino acids. Unmatched junction bases numbered 8, after V lost 7 bases and J lost 6 bases.